These 28 T cell receptor beta chains share one sample of origin, sequenced in a study of T cell repertoires in ileal Crohn's disease. Sample time point: neoterminal ileum biopsy at postoperative endoscopy, about 6 months after surgery. Profiling relied on immunoSEQ multiplex PCR, and the TCRdb table lists in-frame clones only, not all of them. This sample yields more than 8,500 clones, of which approximately 78% are seen a single time; roughly 18% belongs to the top ten. Sample: ileal tissue. The origin of the receptors is an adult with Crohn's disease.

The chain uses TRBV19 and TRBJ2-2; D unclear. Germline assignment: CDR1 LNHDA and CDR2 SQIVND (reference sequence). This CDR3 contains 16 residues. Trimming shortened V by 7 bases and J by 0 bases, and 15 bases separated the two germline ends. The CDR3 nucleotides are TGTGCCAGTACCCCTGGTTCGAGGCCGAACACCGGGGAGCTGTTTTTT. Encoded protein: CASTPGSRPNTGELFF.

The rearrangement joins TRBV5-6 to TRBJ2-3, with 7 bases lining up with TRBD2. The CDR3 is 15 amino acids. Germline values: CDR1 SGHDT, CDR2 YYEEEE. With 0 bases clipped from V and 5 bases from J, the junction kept 6 bases outside the gene matches. CDR3 amino acids: CASSLGGLLGDTQYF. The CDR3 DNA reads TGTGCCAGCAGCTTGGGGGGACTATTGGGAGATACGCAGTATTTT.

Note on this clone: A junction boundary mismatches the germline segment, possibly from a read error. CDR3 residues: CFEGEKPNTEAFF. CDR3 coding DNA: TGCTTTGAGGGCGAGAAACCTAACACTGAAGCTTTCTTT. J is TRBJ1-1 and V is TRBV28; D is undetermined. This CDR3 has 13 residues. Per germline, CDR1 MDHEN and CDR2 SYDVKM.

V and J are TRBV5-1 and TRBJ1-2; 7 bases match TRBD1. Trimming removed 4 bases from V and 4 bases from J; junction bases left unmatched: 4. This CDR3 is built from 13 residues. Germline lookup yields CDR1 SGHRS and CDR2 YFSETQ. The CDR3 loop is CASSTGALYGYTF. As DNA, the CDR3 is TGCGCCAGCAGCACAGGGGCGCTCTATGGCTACACCTTC.

This rearrangement joins TRBV7-3 to TRBJ2-3; 10 bases agree with TRBD2. Germline V gives CDR1 SGHTA, CDR2 FQGTGA. The CDR3 extends over 17 amino acids. V was clipped by 5 bases and J by 1 base; unmatched bases: 9. CDR3 nucleotide sequence: TGTGCCAGCAGCCCCCATCCCGGGACTAGCGGCACAGATACGCAGTATTTT. Its translation: CASSPHPGTSGTDTQYF.

The chain combines TRBV5-6 with TRBJ2-7; D gene ambiguous. V was shortened by 4 bases and J by 5 bases, with 7 bases between the two germline ends. CDR3 size: 11 residues. Per the germline V gene, CDR1 is SGHDT and CDR2 is YYEEEE. The CDR3 here is CASSLNNEQYF. CDR3 bases: TGTGCCAGCAGCCTTAACAACGAGCAGTACTTC.

This chain connects TRBV7-3 to TRBJ2-5; 7 nucleotides line up with TRBD2. Germline-derived CDR1 and CDR2 are SGHTA and FQGTGA. The CDR3 totals 15 residues. After removal of 3 bases from V and 2 bases from J, the junction contained 6 bases not matched to a gene. The chain's CDR3 is CASSFGVGGQETQYF. In nucleotides, the CDR3 is TGTGCCAGCAGCTTTGGCGTCGGGGGGCAAGAGACCCAGTACTTC.

The chain recombines TRBV5-6 with TRBJ2-5, with 10 bases identical to TRBD1. This CDR3 has 16 residues. Germline values: CDR1 SGHDT, CDR2 YYEEEE. V was clipped by 4 bases and J by 11 bases; unmatched bases: 17. CDR3 sequence (DNA): TGTGCCAGCAGCGCCGGACAGGGGGAGTTTTCGGGGGAGCAGTACTTC. Protein: CASSAGQGEFSGEQYF.

The V gene is TRBV30, the J gene TRBJ1-1; the D gene is possibly TRBD1 (6 bases). Trimming took 3 bases from V and 3 from J, leaving 17 bases between them. The CDR3 covers 15 residues. Germline V gene data show CDR1 as GTSNPN and CDR2 as SVGIG (reference sequence). CDR3 nucleotides: TGTGCCTGGAGCCGAAACTGGGGGCCCCACACTGAAGCTTTCTTT. Protein sequence: CAWSRNWGPHTEAFF. The full variable domain, with the rest looked up from reference TRBV30 and TRBJ1-1, is SQTIHQWPATLVQPVGSPLSLECTVEGTSNPNLYWYRQAAGRGLQLLFYSVGIGQISSEVPQNLSASRPQDRQFILSSKKLLLSDSGFYLCAWSRNWGPHTEAFFGQGTRLTVV.

The chain's CDR3 is CATSRGTGGREETQYF. The CDR3 DNA reads TGTGCCACCAGCAGAGGTACGGGCGGGAGGGAAGAGACCCAGTACTTC. The rearrangement joins TRBV15 to TRBJ2-5; TRBD2 matches at 9 bases. The germline CDR1 and CDR2 sequences are LNHNV and YYDKDF (reference sequence). The CDR3 runs 16 residues. Unmatched junction bases numbered 6, after V lost 1 base and J lost 3 bases.

The chain combines TRBV4-3 with TRBJ2-1; the D gene is possibly TRBD1 (5 bases). The germline V and J ends were trimmed by 3 bases and 2 bases, with 14 bases remaining between them. Germline-derived CDR1 and CDR2 are LGHNA and YSLEER. The CDR3 runs 16 residues. The CDR3 region has the DNA TGCGCCAGCAGCCAGCATAGGGGCGGAACCTACAATGAGCAGTTCTTC. It is translated as CASSQHRGGTYNEQFF.

The chain has TRBV30 and TRBJ2-3, with a weak D call TRBD2 (6 bases). Per the germline V gene, CDR1 is GTSNPN and CDR2 is SVGIG (reference sequence). There are 14 residues in the CDR3. The germline V and J ends were trimmed by 4 bases and 0 bases, with 11 bases remaining between them. The CDR3 DNA reads as TGTGCCTGGAAATGGGCGGGGAGCACAGATACGCAGTATTTT. Protein sequence: CAWKWAGSTDTQYF. Supplemented by reference TRBV30 and TRBJ2-3, the full variable domain reads SQTIHQWPATLVQPVGSPLSLECTVEGTSNPNLYWYRQAAGRGLQLLFYSVGIGQISSEVPQNLSASRPQDRQFILSSKKLLLSDSGFYLCAWKWAGSTDTQYFGPGTRLTVL.

V usage is TRBV7-2 and J usage is TRBJ2-5, with D possibly matching TRBD1 (6 bases). The DNA end lines up better with TRBJ2-7; the J call may be wrong. The CDR3 is made up of 14 amino acids. The germline CDR1 and CDR2 sequences are SGHTA and FQGNSA. The CDR3 coding sequence is TGTGCCAGCAGCTTAGATGTAGGGGGCTACGAGCAGTACTTC. Translation: CASSLDVGGYEQYF.

The chain uses TRBV7-2 and TRBJ2-7, with TRBD1 matching over 9 bases. V shed 5 bases, J shed 1 base, and the junction held 6 bases outside the gene matches. The germline gives CDR1 SGHTA, CDR2 FQGNSA. CDR3 length equals 15 residues. CDR3 sequence: CASSPKTGGSYEQYF. The CDR3 DNA reads as TGTGCCAGCAGCCCCAAGACAGGGGGTTCCTACGAGCAGTACTTC.

The chain couples TRBV19 to TRBJ1-5; perhaps TRBD1 as D (5 bases). Germline V lookup: CDR1 LNHDA, CDR2 SQIVND (reference sequence). V gave up 8 bases and J gave up 1 base, with 21 bases separating them. CDR3 length equals 17 residues. CDR3 region: CASPNPSGGISNQPQHF. The CDR3 bases are TGTGCCAGTCCTAACCCCTCCGGGGGGATAAGCAATCAGCCCCAGCATTTT.

The chain recombines TRBV5-1 with TRBJ2-3, with TRBD2 matching over 7 bases. Germline loops: CDR1 SGHRS, CDR2 YFSETQ. The CDR3 spans 15 residues. The trim removed 3 bases at V and 5 bases at J, leaving 9 bases unmatched. Here the CDR3 DNA reads TGCGCCAGCAGCTCGGGCGGGAGAGGTATAGATACGCAGTATTTT. Protein: CASSSGGRGIDTQYF.

In this sample, this clone turned up a few times. The V call is TRBV7-2, the J call TRBJ2-7, with D tentatively TRBD1 (6 bases). CDR3 size: 14 residues. Germline V CDR1 and CDR2: SGHTA, FQGNSA. Trimming took off 5 bases at V and 4 bases at J, with 15 bases between the two ends. The CDR3 sequence: CASSPAGQSYEQYF. The DNA of the CDR3 is TGTGCCAGCAGCCCCGCCGGACAGAGTTACGAGCAGTACTTC.

The rearrangement uses TRBV5-4 and TRBJ1-2, with D possibly being TRBD1 (5 bases). This CDR3 is 13 amino acids long. From germline, CDR1 is SGHNT and CDR2 YYREEE (reference sequence). Trimming pared 2 bases from V and 2 bases from J, leaving 7 bases between. The CDR3 loop reads CASSFDRNYGYTF. The CDR3 DNA is TGTGCCAGCAGCTTTGACAGAAACTATGGCTACACCTTC. The entire variable domain, with the rest obtained from reference TRBV5-4 and TRBJ1-2, is as follows: ETGVTQSPTHLIKTRGQQVTLRCSSQSGHNTVSWYQQALGQGPQFIFQYYREEENGRGNFPPRFSGLQFPNYSSELNVNALELDDSALYLCASSFDRNYGYTFGSGTRLTVV.

V is TRBV6-4 and J is TRBJ1-6; unclear D gene. V was pared by 2 bases and J by 10 bases, with 12 bases between. Germline CDR1 and CDR2: MRHNA and SNTAGT. This CDR3 comprises 14 residues. The CDR3 DNA sequence: TGTGCCAGCAGTGACGACACCGCGGGGTCACCCCTCCACTTT. Encoded protein: CASSDDTAGSPLHF.

This chain joins TRBV19 and TRBJ1-5; 7 bases are shared with TRBD1. V was clipped by 8 bases and J by 9 bases; unmatched bases: 10. There are 13 residues in the CDR3. The germline V gene has CDR1 LNHDA and CDR2 SQIVND (reference sequence). The CDR3 sequence: CASHRGRLGPQHF. For the CDR3, the DNA is TGTGCCAGTCACAGGGGAAGATTAGGGCCCCAGCATTTT. The whole variable domain, remainder taken from reference TRBV19 and TRBJ1-5, is DGGITQSPKYLFRKEGQNVTLSCEQNLNHDAMYWYRQDPGQGLRLIYYSQIVNDFQKGDIAEGYSVSREKKESFPLTVTSAQKNPTAFYLCASHRGRLGPQHFGDGTRLSIL.

CDR3 sequence reads: CASSPRGPSSYEQYF. CDR3 coding DNA: TGTGCCAGCAGCCCCCGAGGCCCTAGCTCCTACGAGCAGTACTTC. J is TRBJ2-7 and V is TRBV7-2; D unresolved. This CDR3 is 15 amino acids long. Germline CDR1 SGHTA, CDR2 FQGNSA. V lost 5 bases to trimming and J lost 0 bases, with 14 bases between them.

This chain uses TRBV5-1 with TRBJ1-2, with 7 bases fitting TRBD1. The CDR3 runs 16 residues. CDR1 and CDR2 from the germline V gene are SGHRS and YFSETQ. The trim removed 0 bases at V and 5 bases at J, leaving 10 bases unmatched. This CDR3 reads CASSLEGTVRIYGYTF. Written as DNA, the CDR3 is TGCGCCAGCAGCTTGGAGGGGACAGTTAGAATTTATGGCTACACCTTC.

The rearrangement uses TRBV7-9 and TRBJ2-5; a weak D match, TRBD1 (6 bases). This CDR3 spans 14 amino acids. CDR1 is SEHNR and CDR2 is FQNEAQ in the germline V gene (reference sequence). V was clipped by 5 bases and J by 2 bases, with 12 bases between them. The CDR3 loop reads CASSVGQQQETQYF. CDR3 DNA: TGTGCCAGCAGCGTGGGACAACAACAAGAGACCCAGTACTTC.

The J gene is TRBJ2-6, the V gene TRBV7-9, with a possible D match to TRBD2 (6 bases). The CDR3 is 18 residues long. The V gene lost 5 bases and the J gene lost 2 bases, with 19 bases spanning the gap. Germline V lookup: CDR1 SEHNR, CDR2 FQNEAQ (reference sequence). In DNA, the CDR3 is TGTGCCAGCAGCCCAAGGCGGGACGTACGGGCTGGGGCCAACGTCCTGACTTTC. Encoded protein: CASSPRRDVRAGANVLTF.

For this clone: Because the CDR3's place on the DNA is in doubt, the DNA is left out and the CDR3 is given as listed by TCRdb. The chain uses TRBV28 and TRBJ1-6. Germline loops: CDR1 MDHEN, CDR2 SYDVKM. The CDR3 is 15 residues long, counting both termini. The CDR3 protein is CASSTSSSYNSPLHF.

J is TRBJ2-1 and V is TRBV9; a possible D gene is TRBD2 (5 bases). This CDR3 spans 19 amino acids. Trimming took off 1 base at V and 0 bases at J, with 20 bases between the two ends. Germline values: CDR1 SGDLS, CDR2 YYNGEE. The CDR3 here is CASSVISARTPDSYNEQFF. The CDR3 coding sequence is TGTGCCAGCAGCGTAATCTCGGCGAGGACTCCCGACTCCTACAATGAGCAGTTCTTC.

The V call is TRBV14, the J call TRBJ1-2; 11 bases fit TRBD1. Germline V CDR1 and CDR2: SGHDN, FVKESK. CDR3 size: 15 residues. J lost 3 bases, V lost 3 bases, and 3 bases had no gene match. DNA of the CDR3: TGTGCCAGCAGCCATGGACAGGGGGCGGACTATGGCTACACCTTC. It is translated as CASSHGQGADYGYTF.

About this clone: The same CDR3 also results from other DNA sequences found in this sample. The chain couples TRBV5-1 to TRBJ1-2; TRBD1 aligns across 7 bases. Germline V CDR1 and CDR2: SGHRS, YFSETQ. There are 13 residues in the CDR3. After removal of 4 bases from V and 3 bases from J, the junction contained 3 bases not matched to a gene. The CDR3 protein is CASSPGQYYGYTF. The DNA of the CDR3 is TGCGCCAGCAGCCCGGGACAGTACTATGGCTACACCTTC.